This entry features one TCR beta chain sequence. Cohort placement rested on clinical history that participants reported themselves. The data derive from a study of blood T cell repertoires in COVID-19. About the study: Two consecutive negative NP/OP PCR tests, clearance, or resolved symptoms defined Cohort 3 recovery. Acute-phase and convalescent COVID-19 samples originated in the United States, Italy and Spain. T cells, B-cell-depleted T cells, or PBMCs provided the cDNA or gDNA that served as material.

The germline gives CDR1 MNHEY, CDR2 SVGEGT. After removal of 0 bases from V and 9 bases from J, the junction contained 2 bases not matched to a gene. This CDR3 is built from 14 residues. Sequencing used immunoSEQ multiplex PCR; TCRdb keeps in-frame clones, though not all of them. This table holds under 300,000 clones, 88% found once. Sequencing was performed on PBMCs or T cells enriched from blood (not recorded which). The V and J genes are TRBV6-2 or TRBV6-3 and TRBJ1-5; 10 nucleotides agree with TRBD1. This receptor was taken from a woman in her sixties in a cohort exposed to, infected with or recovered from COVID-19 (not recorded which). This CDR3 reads CASSYSGQGRPQHF. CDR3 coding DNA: TGTGCCAGCAGTTACTCGGGACAGGGGAGGCCCCAGCATTTT.